This T cell receptor beta chain was captured by sequencing in a study of CD8 T cells in ankylosing spondylitis. The study, taken as a whole, reports: The study looked at matched synovial fluid samples from ankylosing spondylitis patients. Disease-linked clones were reported to be significantly enriched there. Blood of patients with ankylosing spondylitis appeared to be characterized by a TCR beta motif of fewer than 10 highly homologous variants.

For TCR beta, libraries came from quantitative 5'-RACE with molecular barcodes. TCRdb reprocessed the 5' RACE reads via MiXCR and lists one record per CDR3 protein. The sample includes hundreds of thousands of distinct CDR3 sequences, 12% of them seen just once. The CDR3 totals 16 residues. Germline values: CDR1 SGDLS, CDR2 YYNGEE. With 4 bases clipped from V and 0 bases from J, the junction kept 6 bases outside the gene matches. This clonotype appeared a few times. Antigen specificity is unknown. This chain joins TRBV9 and TRBJ1-1; 10 bases line up with TRBD1. The sample consisted of blood, either unsorted or a sorted T cell fraction (not recorded which). The receptor was isolated from a male donor with ankylosing spondylitis. CDR3 protein: CASSWGTGALNTEAFF. CDR3 DNA: TGTGCCAGCAGCTGGGGGACAGGGGCTTTGAACACTGAAGCTTTCTTT.